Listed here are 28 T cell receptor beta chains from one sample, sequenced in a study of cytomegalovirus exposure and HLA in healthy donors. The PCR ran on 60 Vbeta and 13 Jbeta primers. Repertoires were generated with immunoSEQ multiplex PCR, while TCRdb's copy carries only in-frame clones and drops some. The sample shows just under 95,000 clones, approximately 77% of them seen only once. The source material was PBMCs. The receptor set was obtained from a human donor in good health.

For the CDR3, the DNA is TGTGCCAGCAGCGCTAGCGGGAGGGCGGGAGAGACCCAGTACTTC. Translating gives CASSASGRAGETQYF. The genes are TRBV7-9 and TRBJ2-5, with 12 bases fitting TRBD2. There are 15 residues in the CDR3. The V gene end was trimmed by 5 bases and the J gene end by 4 bases; junction bases not matched to a gene: 5. Germline V gene lookup returns CDR1 SEHNR and CDR2 FQNEAQ (reference sequence).

As DNA, the CDR3 is TGTGCCAGCAGCTTATCCAGCTCTACAGGGGTCCAAGAGACCCAGTACTTC. Amino acid sequence: CASSLSSSTGVQETQYF. The chain has TRBV7-9 and TRBJ2-5; 7 bases map to TRBD1. Trimming took 2 bases from V and 1 from J; bases not matched to a gene: 10. This CDR3 comprises 17 residues. Germline loops: CDR1 SEHNR, CDR2 FQNEAQ (reference sequence).

The DNA of the CDR3 is TGTGCCAGCAGCCCCGCTTACCGCGGGGCTCCCTCCTACGAGCAGTACTTC. Protein product: CASSPAYRGAPSYEQYF. This chain connects TRBV7-6 to TRBJ2-7; a possible D gene is TRBD2 (6 bases). V lost 5 bases and J lost 0, with 20 bases in between. The germline V gene encodes CDR1 SGHVS and CDR2 FNYEAQ. The CDR3 covers 17 residues.

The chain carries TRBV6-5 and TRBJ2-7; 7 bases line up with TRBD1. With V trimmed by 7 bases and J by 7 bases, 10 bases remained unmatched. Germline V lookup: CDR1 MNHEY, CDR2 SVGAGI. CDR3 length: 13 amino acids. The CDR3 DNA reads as TGTGCCAGCAAGAAGGGACAGTTTCAAGAGCAGTACTTC. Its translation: CASKKGQFQEQYF.

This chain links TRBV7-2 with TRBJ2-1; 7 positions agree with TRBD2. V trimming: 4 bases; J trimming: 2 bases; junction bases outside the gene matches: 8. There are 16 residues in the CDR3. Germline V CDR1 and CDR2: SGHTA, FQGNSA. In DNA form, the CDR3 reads TGTGCCAGCAGCTCCCTTGGAAGCGGGGCCTACAATGAGCAGTTCTTC. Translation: CASSSLGSGAYNEQFF. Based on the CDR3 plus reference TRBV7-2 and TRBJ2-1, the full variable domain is GAGVSQSPSNKVTEKGKDVELRCDPISGHTALYWYRQSLGQGLEFLIYFQGNSAPDKSGLPSDRFSAERTGGSVSTLTIQRTQQEDSAVYLCASSSLGSGAYNEQFFGPGTRLTVL.

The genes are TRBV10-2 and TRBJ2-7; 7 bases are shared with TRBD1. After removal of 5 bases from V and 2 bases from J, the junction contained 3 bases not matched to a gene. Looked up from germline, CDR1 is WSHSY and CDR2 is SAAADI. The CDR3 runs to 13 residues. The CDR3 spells CASSPQGAYEQYF. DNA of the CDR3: TGCGCCAGCAGTCCCCAGGGGGCCTACGAGCAGTACTTC.

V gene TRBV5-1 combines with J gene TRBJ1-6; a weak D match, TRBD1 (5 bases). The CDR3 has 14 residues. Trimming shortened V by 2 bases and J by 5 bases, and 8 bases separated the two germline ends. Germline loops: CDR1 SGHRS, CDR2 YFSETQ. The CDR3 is CASSLGRDNSPLHF. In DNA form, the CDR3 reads TGCGCCAGCAGCTTAGGCAGGGATAATTCACCCCTCCACTTT. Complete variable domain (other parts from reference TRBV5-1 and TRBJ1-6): KAGVTQTPRYLIKTRGQQVTLSCSPISGHRSVSWYQQTPGQGLQFLFEYFSETQRNKGNFPGRFSGRQFSNSRSEMNVSTLELGDSALYLCASSLGRDNSPLHFGNGTRLTVT.

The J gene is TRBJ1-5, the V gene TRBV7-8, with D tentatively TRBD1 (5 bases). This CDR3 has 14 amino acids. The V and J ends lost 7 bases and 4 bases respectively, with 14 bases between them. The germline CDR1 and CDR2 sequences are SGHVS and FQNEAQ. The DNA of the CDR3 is TGTGCCAGCACTCAGGGAAAGGAAAATCAGCCCCAGCATTTT. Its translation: CASTQGKENQPQHF.

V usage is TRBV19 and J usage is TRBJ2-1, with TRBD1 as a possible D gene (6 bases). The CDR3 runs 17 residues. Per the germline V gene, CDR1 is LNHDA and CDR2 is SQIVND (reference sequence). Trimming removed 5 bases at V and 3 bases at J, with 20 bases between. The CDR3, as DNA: TGTGCCAGTAGTTCCGGGACACGAAATAAGGACTACAATGAGCAGTTCTTC. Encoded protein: CASSSGTRNKDYNEQFF.

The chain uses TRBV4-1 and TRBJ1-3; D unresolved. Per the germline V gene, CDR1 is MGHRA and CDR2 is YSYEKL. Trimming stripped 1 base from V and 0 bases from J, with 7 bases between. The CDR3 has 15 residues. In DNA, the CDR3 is TGCGCCAGCAGCCAAGGGAGTAGCTCTGGAAACACCATATATTTT. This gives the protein CASSQGSSSGNTIYF.

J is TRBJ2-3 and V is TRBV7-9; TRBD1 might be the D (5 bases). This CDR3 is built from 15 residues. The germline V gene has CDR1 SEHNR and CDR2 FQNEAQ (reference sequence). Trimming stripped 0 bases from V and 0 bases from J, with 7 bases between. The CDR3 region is CASSLAQGSTDTQYF. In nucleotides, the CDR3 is TGTGCCAGCAGCTTAGCCCAGGGTAGCACAGATACGCAGTATTTT. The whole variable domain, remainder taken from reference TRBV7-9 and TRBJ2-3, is DTGVSQNPRHKITKRGQNVTFRCDPISEHNRLYWYRQTLGQGPEFLTYFQNEAQLEKSRLLSDRFSAERPKGSFSTLEIQRTEQGDSAMYLCASSLAQGSTDTQYFGPGTRLTVL.

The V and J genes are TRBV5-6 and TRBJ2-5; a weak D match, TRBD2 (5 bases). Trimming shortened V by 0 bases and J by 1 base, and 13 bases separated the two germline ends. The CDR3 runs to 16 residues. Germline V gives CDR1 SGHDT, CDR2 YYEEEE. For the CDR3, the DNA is TGTGCCAGCAGCTTGGTACGAGGGCAGACCCAAGAGACCCAGTACTTC. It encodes CASSLVRGQTQETQYF.

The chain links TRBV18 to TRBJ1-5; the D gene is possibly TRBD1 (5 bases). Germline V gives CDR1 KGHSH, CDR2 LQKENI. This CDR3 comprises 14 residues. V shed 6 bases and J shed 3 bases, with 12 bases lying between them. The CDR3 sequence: CASSPAGPNQPQHF. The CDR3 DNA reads TGTGCCAGCTCGCCGGCGGGACCCAATCAGCCCCAGCATTTT. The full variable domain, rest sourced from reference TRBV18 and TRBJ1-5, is NAGVMQNPRHLVRRRGQEARLRCSPMKGHSHVYWYRQLPEEGLKFMVYLQKENIIDESGMPKERFSAEFPKEGPSILRIQQVVRGDSAAYFCASSPAGPNQPQHFGDGTRLSIL.

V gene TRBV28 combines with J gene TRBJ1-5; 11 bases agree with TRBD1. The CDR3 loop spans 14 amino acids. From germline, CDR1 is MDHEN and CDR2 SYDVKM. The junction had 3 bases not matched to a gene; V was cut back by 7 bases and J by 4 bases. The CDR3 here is CASKDRGRNQPQHF. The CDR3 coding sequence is TGTGCCAGCAAGGACAGGGGGCGGAATCAGCCCCAGCATTTT.

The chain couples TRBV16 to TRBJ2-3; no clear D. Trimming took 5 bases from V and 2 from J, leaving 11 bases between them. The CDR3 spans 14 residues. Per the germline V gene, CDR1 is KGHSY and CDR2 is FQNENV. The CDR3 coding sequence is TGTGCCAGCAGCTTACAGTTACCCACAGATACGCAGTATTTT. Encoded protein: CASSLQLPTDTQYF.

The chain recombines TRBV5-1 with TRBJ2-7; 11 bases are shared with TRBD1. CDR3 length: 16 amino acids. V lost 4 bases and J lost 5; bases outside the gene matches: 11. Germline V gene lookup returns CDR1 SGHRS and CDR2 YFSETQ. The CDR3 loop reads CASSGTTGTGGHEQYF. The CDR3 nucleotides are TGCGCCAGCAGCGGAACAACCGGGACAGGGGGACACGAGCAGTACTTC.

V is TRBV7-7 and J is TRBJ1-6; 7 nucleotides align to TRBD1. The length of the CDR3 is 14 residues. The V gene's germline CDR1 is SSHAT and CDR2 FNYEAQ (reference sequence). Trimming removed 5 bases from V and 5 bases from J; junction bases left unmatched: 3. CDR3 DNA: TGTGCCAGCAGCCCCGGGACAGATAATTCACCCCTCCACTTT. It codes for CASSPGTDNSPLHF.

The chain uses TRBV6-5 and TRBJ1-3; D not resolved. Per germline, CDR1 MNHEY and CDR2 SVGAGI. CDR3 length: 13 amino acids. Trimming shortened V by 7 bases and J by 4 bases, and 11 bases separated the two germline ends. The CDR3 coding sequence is TGTGCCAGCATCCCCTCGACAGGAAACACCATATATTTT. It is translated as CASIPSTGNTIYF.

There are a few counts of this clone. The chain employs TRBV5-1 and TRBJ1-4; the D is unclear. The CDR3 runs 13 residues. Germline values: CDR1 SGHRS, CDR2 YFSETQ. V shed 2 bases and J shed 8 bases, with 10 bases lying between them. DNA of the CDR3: TGCGCCAGCAGCTTAAAAGCGGGGGAAAAACTGTTTTTT. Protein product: CASSLKAGEKLFF.

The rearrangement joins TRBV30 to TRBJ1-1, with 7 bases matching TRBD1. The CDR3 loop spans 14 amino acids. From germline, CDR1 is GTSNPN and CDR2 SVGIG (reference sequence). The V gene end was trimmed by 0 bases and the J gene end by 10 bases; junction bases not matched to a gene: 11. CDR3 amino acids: CAWSVQGTQRGAFF. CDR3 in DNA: TGTGCCTGGAGTGTACAGGGGACCCAGAGAGGAGCTTTCTTT.

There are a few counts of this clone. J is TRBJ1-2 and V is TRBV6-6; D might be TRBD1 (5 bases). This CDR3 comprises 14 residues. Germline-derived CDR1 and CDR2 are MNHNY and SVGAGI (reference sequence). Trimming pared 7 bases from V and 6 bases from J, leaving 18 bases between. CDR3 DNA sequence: TGTGCCAGCAACGAAGGGGCCCCACGGGATGGCTACACCTTC. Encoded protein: CASNEGAPRDGYTF.

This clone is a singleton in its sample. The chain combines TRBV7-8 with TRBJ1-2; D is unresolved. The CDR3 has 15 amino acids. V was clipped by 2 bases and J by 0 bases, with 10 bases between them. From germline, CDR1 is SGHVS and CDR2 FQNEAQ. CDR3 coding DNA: TGTGCCAGCAGCTTAACGGCGACATCTAACTATGGCTACACCTTC. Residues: CASSLTATSNYGYTF.

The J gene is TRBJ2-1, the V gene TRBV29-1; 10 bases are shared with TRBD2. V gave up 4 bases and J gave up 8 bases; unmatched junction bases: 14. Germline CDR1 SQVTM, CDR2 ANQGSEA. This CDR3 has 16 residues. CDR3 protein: CSVVWTLAGVVDEQFF. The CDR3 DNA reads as TGCAGCGTTGTCTGGACCCTAGCGGGAGTGGTCGATGAGCAGTTCTTC.

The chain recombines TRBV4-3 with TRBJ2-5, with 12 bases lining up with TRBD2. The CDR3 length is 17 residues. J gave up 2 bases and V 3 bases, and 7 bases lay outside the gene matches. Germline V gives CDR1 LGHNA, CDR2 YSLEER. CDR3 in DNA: TGCGCCAGCAGCCACCAGGCCGGGACTAGCGGGCAAGAGACCCAGTACTTC. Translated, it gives CASSHQAGTSGQETQYF.

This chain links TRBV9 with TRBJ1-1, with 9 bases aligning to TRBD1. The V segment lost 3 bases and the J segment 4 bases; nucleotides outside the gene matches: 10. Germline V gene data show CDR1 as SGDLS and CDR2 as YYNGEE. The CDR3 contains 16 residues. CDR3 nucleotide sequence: TGTGCCAGCAGCGGAGGGACAGGGCAAATGAGCACTGAAGCTTTCTTT. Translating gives CASSGGTGQMSTEAFF.

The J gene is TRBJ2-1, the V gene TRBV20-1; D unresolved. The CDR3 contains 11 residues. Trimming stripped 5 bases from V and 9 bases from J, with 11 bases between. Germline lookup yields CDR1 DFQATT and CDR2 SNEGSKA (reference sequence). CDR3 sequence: CSALLVTEQFF. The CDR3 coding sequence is TGCAGTGCTCTCTTAGTAACTGAGCAGTTCTTC.

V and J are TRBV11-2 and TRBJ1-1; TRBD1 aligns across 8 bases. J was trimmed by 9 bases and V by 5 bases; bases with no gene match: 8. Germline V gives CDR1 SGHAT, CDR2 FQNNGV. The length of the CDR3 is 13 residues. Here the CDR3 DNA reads TGTGCCAGCAGCGTCGACAGGGGCGGACAAGCTTTCTTT. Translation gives CASSVDRGGQAFF.

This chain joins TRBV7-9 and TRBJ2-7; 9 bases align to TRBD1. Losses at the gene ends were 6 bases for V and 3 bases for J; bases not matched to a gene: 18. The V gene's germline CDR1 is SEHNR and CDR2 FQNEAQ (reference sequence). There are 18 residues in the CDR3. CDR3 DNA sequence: TGTGCCAGCAGTGGGAGGGACAGGGAGATGAAGAAAGGCTACGAGCAGTACTTC. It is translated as CASSGRDREMKKGYEQYF.